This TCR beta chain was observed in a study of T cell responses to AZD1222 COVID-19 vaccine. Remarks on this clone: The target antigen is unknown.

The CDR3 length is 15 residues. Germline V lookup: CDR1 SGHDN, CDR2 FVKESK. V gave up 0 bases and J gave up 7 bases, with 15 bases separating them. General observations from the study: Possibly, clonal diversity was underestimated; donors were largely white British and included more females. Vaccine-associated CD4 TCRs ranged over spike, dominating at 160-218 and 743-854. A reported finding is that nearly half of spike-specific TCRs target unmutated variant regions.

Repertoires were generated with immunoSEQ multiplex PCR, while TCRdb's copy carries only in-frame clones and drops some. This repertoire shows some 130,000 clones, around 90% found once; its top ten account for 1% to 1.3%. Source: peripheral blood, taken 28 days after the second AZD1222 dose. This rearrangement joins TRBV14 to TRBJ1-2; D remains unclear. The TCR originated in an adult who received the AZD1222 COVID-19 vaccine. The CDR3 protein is CASSQDTAGSGGYTF. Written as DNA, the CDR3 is TGTGCCAGCAGCCAAGATACAGCTGGGAGCGGTGGCTACACCTTC.